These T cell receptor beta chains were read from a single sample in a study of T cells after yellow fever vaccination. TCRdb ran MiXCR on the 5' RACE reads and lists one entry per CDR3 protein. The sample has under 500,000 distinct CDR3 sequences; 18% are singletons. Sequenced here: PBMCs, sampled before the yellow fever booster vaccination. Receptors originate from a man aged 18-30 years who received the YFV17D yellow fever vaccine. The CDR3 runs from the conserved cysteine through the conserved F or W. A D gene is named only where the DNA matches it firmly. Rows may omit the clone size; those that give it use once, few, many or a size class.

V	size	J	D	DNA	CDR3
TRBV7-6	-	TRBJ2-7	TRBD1	TGTGCCAGCAGCCCCGGGACAGCCAAACCATCCTACGAGCAGTACTTC	CASSPGTAKPSYEQYF
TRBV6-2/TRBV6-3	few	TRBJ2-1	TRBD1	TGTGCCAGCAGCTCCGGGACAGGAAGTTTGCAGTTCTTC	CASSSGTGSLQFF
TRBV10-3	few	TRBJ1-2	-	TGTGCCATCAGCGACCAACAAGGCTATGGCTACACCTTC	CAISDQQGYGYTF
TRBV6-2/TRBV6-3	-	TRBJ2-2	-	TGTGCCAGCAGTTACTCGTACACCGGGGAGCTGTTTTTT	CASSYSYTGELFF
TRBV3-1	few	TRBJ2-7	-	TGTGCCAGCAGCCAAGACAACGCCTACGAGCAGTACTTC	CASSQDNAYEQYF
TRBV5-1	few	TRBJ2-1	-	TGCGCCAGCAGCTTGCCTTATGCCGGCGCAGGTGAGCAGTTCTTC	CASSLPYAGAGEQFF
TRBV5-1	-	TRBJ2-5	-	TGCGCCAGCAGCTTAGACAGGACCCAGTACTTC	CASSLDRTQYF
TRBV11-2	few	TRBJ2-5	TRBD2	TGTGCCAGCAGCTTCCTAGCGGGGGTGGGAGAGACCCAGTACTTC	CASSFLAGVGETQYF
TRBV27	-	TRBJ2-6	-	TGTGCCAGCAGTTGGGGTGTTTATGGGGCCAACGTCCTGACTTTC	CASSWGVYGANVLTF
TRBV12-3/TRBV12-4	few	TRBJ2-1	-	TGTGCCAGCAGTTTAGACGGGGTCTACAATGAGCAGTTCTTC	CASSLDGVYNEQFF
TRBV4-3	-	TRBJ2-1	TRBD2	TGCGCCAGCAGCCAAGAAGCGGGGGGCTACAATGAGCAGTTCTTC	CASSQEAGGYNEQFF
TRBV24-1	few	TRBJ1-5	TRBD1	TGTGCCACCGCGGAGGGGGCAGAATCAGGGCCCCAGCATTTT	CATAEGAESGPQHF
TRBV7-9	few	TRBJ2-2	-	TGTGCCAGCAGCCCTCCTCAGTGGACAGCCTCGGGCACCGGGGAGCTGTTTTTT	CASSPPQWTASGTGELFF
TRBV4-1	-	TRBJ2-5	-	TGCGCCAGCAGCCAAGCCAGACAAGAGACCCAGTACTTC	CASSQARQETQYF
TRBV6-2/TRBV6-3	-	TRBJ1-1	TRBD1	TGTGCCAGCAGACCGAGACAGGGGTTGAGCACTGAAGCTTTCTTT	CASRPRQGLSTEAFF
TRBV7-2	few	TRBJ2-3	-	TGTGCCAGCAGCTACCTTGACAGTACGACGCAGTATTTT	CASSYLDSTTQYF
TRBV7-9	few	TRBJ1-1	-	TGTGCCAGCAGCTTAGTCGCGGCAGGGACCATGAACACTGAAGCTTTCTTT	CASSLVAAGTMNTEAFF
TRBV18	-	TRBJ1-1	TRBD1	TGTGCCAGCTCACGGGAACAGGGGCGGAACACTGAAGCTTTCTTT	CASSREQGRNTEAFF
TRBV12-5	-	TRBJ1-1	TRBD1	TGTGCTAGTGGTTTGGTACGGTTTGGACAGGGCGGCACTGAAGCTTTCTTT	CASGLVRFGQGGTEAFF
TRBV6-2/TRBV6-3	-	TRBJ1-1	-	TGTGCCAGCAGTAACCCGCACAGGGCTATGAACACTGAAGCTTTCTTT	CASSNPHRAMNTEAFF
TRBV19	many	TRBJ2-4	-	TGTGCCAGTAGTATAACGGGATCCAAAAACATTCAGTACTTC	CASSITGSKNIQYF
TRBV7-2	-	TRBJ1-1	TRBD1	TGTGCCAGCAGCTTAGGAAGGACAGGGCTGGTAGCTTTCTTT	CASSLGRTGLVAFF
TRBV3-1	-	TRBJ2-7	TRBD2	TGTGCCAGCAGCCAAGATCCTAGCGGGAGGTACGAGCAGTACTTC	CASSQDPSGRYEQYF
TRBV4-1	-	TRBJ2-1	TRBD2	TGCGCCAGCAGTGTGGGACTAGCGGGGGGGATCTCCTACAATGAGCAGTTCTTC	CASSVGLAGGISYNEQFF
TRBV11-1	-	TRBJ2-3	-	TGTGCCAGCAGCTTACTTAACGCTGATACGCAGTATTTT	CASSLLNADTQYF
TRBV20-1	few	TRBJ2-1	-	TGCAGTACGATACCGCCACTTAGCTATGAGCAGTTCTTC	CSTIPPLSYEQFF
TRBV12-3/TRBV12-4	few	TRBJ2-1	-	TGTGCCAGCAGTTCCCAAGGACTCCTACGCCTCTTCCATGAGCAGTTCTTC	CASSSQGLLRLFHEQFF
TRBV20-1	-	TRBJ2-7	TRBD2	TGCAGTGCTAGCCTGACTAGCGGGGGGCCCTACGAGCAGTACTTC	CSASLTSGGPYEQYF
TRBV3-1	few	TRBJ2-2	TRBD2	TGTGCCAGCAGCCCTACGTCCCTAGCGGTTCCGAACACCGGGGAGCTGTTTTTT	CASSPTSLAVPNTGELFF
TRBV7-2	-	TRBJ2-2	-	TGTGCCAGCAGCTACGACAGACCCGCGAACACCGGGGAGCTGTTTTTT	CASSYDRPANTGELFF
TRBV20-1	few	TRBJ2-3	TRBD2	TGCAGTGCAACTCTGGGGCCCCCGGGACTAGTCAGGGATACGCAGTATTTT	CSATLGPPGLVRDTQYF
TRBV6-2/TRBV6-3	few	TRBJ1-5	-	TGTGCCAGCAGCAAAGGGCCCCGGGAAAGCAATCAGCCCCAGCATTTT	CASSKGPRESNQPQHF
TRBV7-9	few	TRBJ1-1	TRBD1	TGTGCCAGCAGCCATAGGGACAGGGACACTGAAGCTTTCTTT	CASSHRDRDTEAFF
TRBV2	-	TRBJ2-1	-	TGTGCCAGCAGCTTTGCAAGTGAGCAGTTCTTC	CASSFASEQFF
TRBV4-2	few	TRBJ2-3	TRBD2	TGTGCCAGCAGCCAAGTACGGGGCGGGGGAGACACAGATACGCAGTATTTT	CASSQVRGGGDTDTQYF
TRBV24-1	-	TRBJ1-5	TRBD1	TGTGCCACCAGTGACTCGGGACAGAACCTGAAAGAGCGGCCCCAGCATTTT	CATSDSGQNLKERPQHF
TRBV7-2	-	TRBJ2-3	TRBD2	TGTGCCAGCAGCCTACGATATAGCGGGGACCGCACAGATACGCAGTATTTT	CASSLRYSGDRTDTQYF
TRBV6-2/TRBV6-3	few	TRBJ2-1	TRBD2	TGTGCCAGCAGTTACTCGAGGACGGGGGGGCCGCATGAGCAGTTCTTC	CASSYSRTGGPHEQFF
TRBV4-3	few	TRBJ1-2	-	TGCGCCAGCAGCCAAGGGGGGGGCAGGGAGTTTGTGAGCTACACCTTC	CASSQGGGREFVSYTF
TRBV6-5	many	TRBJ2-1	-	TGTGCCAGCAGTCAGAACAATGAGCAGTTCTTC	CASSQNNEQFF
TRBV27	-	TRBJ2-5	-	TGTGCCAGCAGACCAAATGCAGGGAGACCCCAAGAGACCCAGTACTTC	CASRPNAGRPQETQYF
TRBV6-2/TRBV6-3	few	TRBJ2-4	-	TGTGCCAGCAGTTACGGCCCTATTCAGTACTTC	CASSYGPIQYF
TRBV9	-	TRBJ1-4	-	TGTGCCAGCAGCGCTTACGCGGGGGTGGAAAAACTGTTTTTT	CASSAYAGVEKLFF
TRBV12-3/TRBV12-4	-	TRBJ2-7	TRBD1	TGTGCCAGCAGTTCCTCCGGACAGGTGACTTTCTACGAGCAGTACTTC	CASSSSGQVTFYEQYF
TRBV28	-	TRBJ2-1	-	TGTGCCAGCAGTTTTTCCCTGACAGTAGGAGAGCAGTTCTTC	CASSFSLTVGEQFF
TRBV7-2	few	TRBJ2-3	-	TGTGCCAGCAGCCCTAGCTATCTCACAGATACGCAGTATTTT	CASSPSYLTDTQYF
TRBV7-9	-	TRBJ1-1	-	TGTGCCAGCAAGGGGACGGCGAACACTGAAGCTTTCTTT	CASKGTANTEAFF
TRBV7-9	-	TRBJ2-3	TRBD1	TGTGCCAGCAGCTTAGTCTCCACAGGGGGATCAGATACGCAGTATTTT	CASSLVSTGGSDTQYF
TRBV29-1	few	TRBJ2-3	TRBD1	TGCAGCGTTGTCGAGGGGGCTTCAGATACGCAGTATTTT	CSVVEGASDTQYF